The rows below give T cell receptor beta chains drawn from one sample of a study of CD8+ T cells in alopecia areata. TCRdb's copy holds only in-frame clones and misses some; the assay was immunoSEQ multiplex PCR. Of about 190,000 clones in the sample, approximately 60% are singletons; the top ten hold approximately 0.63%. Specimen: CD4+ T cells sorted from blood, collected at week 4, from a patient treated with tofacitinib. The receptors were sampled from a human donor with alopecia areata. Each CDR3 is given with its conserved first and last residue. A D gene is named only where the DNA matches it firmly. The size entry is marked missing in some rows and otherwise reads once, few, many or a size class.

j_call: TRBJ2-7; cdr3_length: 10; v_call: TRBV25-1; clone_size: NA; d_call: NA; cdr3_nt: TGTGCCAGCTCTCGGTACGAGCAGTACTTC; cdr3_aa: CASSRYEQYF
j_call: TRBJ2-3; cdr3_length: 16; v_call: TRBV25-1; clone_size: NA; d_call: NA; cdr3_nt: TGTGCCAGCACCGGGGGTGGTCGAGGAGCCGCAGATACGCAGTATTTT; cdr3_aa: CASTGGGRGAADTQYF
j_call: TRBJ2-7; cdr3_length: 14; v_call: TRBV9; clone_size: NA; d_call: NA; cdr3_nt: TGTGCCAGCAGCCCCCGGGACTCCGTTTTAGAGCAGTACTTC; cdr3_aa: CASSPRDSVLEQYF
j_call: TRBJ2-7; cdr3_length: 11; v_call: TRBV29-1; clone_size: NA; d_call: NA; cdr3_nt: TGCAGCGTCAAAAGGTGGGGGGAGCAGTACTTC; cdr3_aa: CSVKRWGEQYF
j_call: TRBJ1-2; cdr3_length: 15; v_call: TRBV15; clone_size: NA; d_call: NA; cdr3_nt: TGTGCCACCAGCCCAGACGGGAGAACCGTATATGGCTACACCTTC; cdr3_aa: CATSPDGRTVYGYTF
j_call: TRBJ2-5; cdr3_length: 16; v_call: TRBV28; clone_size: many; d_call: TRBD1; cdr3_nt: TGTGCCAGCAGTTCGCAGGGGGAAGACAGCCCCTGGACCCAGTACTTC; cdr3_aa: CASSSQGEDSPWTQYF
j_call: TRBJ2-7; cdr3_length: 15; v_call: TRBV29-1; clone_size: NA; d_call: NA; cdr3_nt: TGCAGCGTATCAACGCCGGGCGCATCGGTTTACGAGCAGTACTTC; cdr3_aa: CSVSTPGASVYEQYF
j_call: TRBJ1-1; cdr3_length: 13; v_call: TRBV29-1; clone_size: NA; d_call: TRBD1; cdr3_nt: TGCAGCGTTGATGGACAGGGTGAGACTGAAGCTTTCTTT; cdr3_aa: CSVDGQGETEAFF
j_call: TRBJ1-5; cdr3_length: 15; v_call: TRBV6-5; clone_size: NA; d_call: NA; cdr3_nt: TGTGCCAGCAGACCGGACCGGGCGCGCAATCAGCCCCAGCATTTT; cdr3_aa: CASRPDRARNQPQHF
j_call: TRBJ2-1; cdr3_length: 15; v_call: TRBV29-1; clone_size: NA; d_call: TRBD1; cdr3_nt: TGCAGCGTGACAGGGAGTCAAAGCTCCTACAATGAGCAGTTCTTC; cdr3_aa: CSVTGSQSSYNEQFF
j_call: TRBJ1-1; cdr3_length: 13; v_call: TRBV29-1; clone_size: NA; d_call: NA; cdr3_nt: TGCAGCGTCTCAAACCGGGGGCCCGCTGAAGCTTTCTTT; cdr3_aa: CSVSNRGPAEAFF
j_call: TRBJ1-2; cdr3_length: 16; v_call: TRBV15; clone_size: NA; d_call: NA; cdr3_nt: TGTGCCACCAGCAGCTCGGCGCCAGACAAATCGGGTGGCTACACCTTC; cdr3_aa: CATSSSAPDKSGGYTF
j_call: TRBJ1-5; cdr3_length: 14; v_call: TRBV15; clone_size: NA; d_call: NA; cdr3_nt: TGTGCCACCAGCCTAGATTATAGCAATCAGCCCCAGCATTTT; cdr3_aa: CATSLDYSNQPQHF
j_call: TRBJ2-3; cdr3_length: 17; v_call: TRBV4-3; clone_size: many; d_call: TRBD2; cdr3_nt: TGCGCCAGCAGCCAAGTTGGGTCGGGAGGGCCGGCAGATACGCAGTATTTT; cdr3_aa: CASSQVGSGGPADTQYF
j_call: TRBJ1-1; cdr3_length: 12; v_call: TRBV30; clone_size: once; d_call: NA; cdr3_nt: TGTGCCTGGGATCAGGGGAAAACTGAAGCTTTCTTT; cdr3_aa: CAWDQGKTEAFF
j_call: TRBJ2-3; cdr3_length: 15; v_call: TRBV29-1; clone_size: NA; d_call: TRBD2; cdr3_nt: TGCAGCGCTGTCCTTTCGCGGGGGAGCACAGATACGCAGTATTTT; cdr3_aa: CSAVLSRGSTDTQYF
j_call: TRBJ2-5; cdr3_length: 17; v_call: TRBV5-1; clone_size: NA; d_call: TRBD2; cdr3_nt: TGCGCCAGCAGCTTGGGACTAGCGGGAGAGGGCCAAGAGACCCAGTACTTC; cdr3_aa: CASSLGLAGEGQETQYF
j_call: TRBJ2-1; cdr3_length: 14; v_call: TRBV28; clone_size: few; d_call: NA; cdr3_nt: TGTGCCAGCAGGGATGTGGGAGCAGCGTCTGAGCAGTTCTTC; cdr3_aa: CASRDVGAASEQFF
j_call: TRBJ2-1; cdr3_length: 15; v_call: TRBV5-1; clone_size: NA; d_call: TRBD2; cdr3_nt: TGCGCCAGCAGCCCAGGACTAGCGGGCCACAATGAGCAGTTCTTC; cdr3_aa: CASSPGLAGHNEQFF
j_call: TRBJ2-1; cdr3_length: 11; v_call: TRBV7-2; clone_size: NA; d_call: NA; cdr3_nt: TGTGCCAGCAGCGAGGGACCTACTCCGTTCTTC; cdr3_aa: CASSEGPTPFF
j_call: TRBJ1-5; cdr3_length: 13; v_call: TRBV18; clone_size: many; d_call: NA; cdr3_nt: TGTGCCAGCTCACCACAGAGGGATCAGCCCCAGCATTTT; cdr3_aa: CASSPQRDQPQHF
j_call: TRBJ2-7; cdr3_length: 12; v_call: TRBV29-1; clone_size: NA; d_call: NA; cdr3_nt: TGCAGCGTTAGTACAACCGCCTACGAGCAGTACTTC; cdr3_aa: CSVSTTAYEQYF
j_call: TRBJ2-1; cdr3_length: 13; v_call: TRBV25-1; clone_size: NA; d_call: NA; cdr3_nt: TGTGCCAGCAGTGAGAGGAGAGAAAGCGAGCAGTTCTTC; cdr3_aa: CASSERRESEQFF
j_call: TRBJ2-1; cdr3_length: 10; v_call: TRBV30; clone_size: NA; d_call: NA; cdr3_nt: TGTGCCTGGGCACACAATGAGCAGTTCTTC; cdr3_aa: CAWAHNEQFF
j_call: TRBJ2-3; cdr3_length: 13; v_call: TRBV9; clone_size: NA; d_call: NA; cdr3_nt: TGTGCCAGCAGCGTAGATAACACAGATACGCAGTATTTT; cdr3_aa: CASSVDNTDTQYF
j_call: TRBJ2-1; cdr3_length: 15; v_call: TRBV9; clone_size: NA; d_call: NA; cdr3_nt: TGTGCCAGCAATCTCGGCGGCCGTTCCTACAATGAGCAGTTCTTC; cdr3_aa: CASNLGGRSYNEQFF
j_call: TRBJ2-5; cdr3_length: 13; v_call: TRBV29-1; clone_size: NA; d_call: NA; cdr3_nt: TGCAGCGTTTCCGTGGGACTGCAAGAGACCCAGTACTTC; cdr3_aa: CSVSVGLQETQYF
j_call: TRBJ2-7; cdr3_length: 14; v_call: TRBV7-8; clone_size: NA; d_call: NA; cdr3_nt: TGTGCCAGCAGCCAGGCCTCCCCCCCCTACGAGCAGTACTTC; cdr3_aa: CASSQASPPYEQYF
j_call: TRBJ1-2; cdr3_length: 10; v_call: TRBV29-1; clone_size: NA; d_call: NA; cdr3_nt: TGCAGCGTTGAGTCCGGAGGCTACACCTTC; cdr3_aa: CSVESGGYTF
j_call: TRBJ1-2; cdr3_length: 11; v_call: TRBV29-1; clone_size: NA; d_call: TRBD1; cdr3_nt: TGCAGCGTCGGACAGGGCTATGGCTACACCTTC; cdr3_aa: CSVGQGYGYTF
j_call: TRBJ2-3; cdr3_length: 15; v_call: TRBV2; clone_size: NA; d_call: NA; cdr3_nt: TGTGCCAGCAGTGTGGAAGGGCCAGTCCCAGATACGCAGTATTTT; cdr3_aa: CASSVEGPVPDTQYF
j_call: TRBJ2-3; cdr3_length: 13; v_call: TRBV25-1; clone_size: NA; d_call: NA; cdr3_nt: TGTGCCAGCTGCCCCCTGGGGACAGATACGCAGTATTTT; cdr3_aa: CASCPLGTDTQYF
j_call: TRBJ2-5; cdr3_length: 15; v_call: TRBV7-2; clone_size: NA; d_call: NA; cdr3_nt: TGTGCCAGCAGCCCCTTTTTGCGAACTCAAGAGACCCAGTACTTC; cdr3_aa: CASSPFLRTQETQYF
j_call: TRBJ2-3; cdr3_length: 14; v_call: TRBV29-1; clone_size: few; d_call: NA; cdr3_nt: TGCAGCGCCTGGGAGGTACTCCGCGCAGATACGCAGTATTTT; cdr3_aa: CSAWEVLRADTQYF
j_call: TRBJ2-3; cdr3_length: 15; v_call: TRBV6-5; clone_size: NA; d_call: NA; cdr3_nt: TGTGCCAGCAGTTATAGGACAACAAGCACAGATACGCAGTATTTT; cdr3_aa: CASSYRTTSTDTQYF
j_call: TRBJ2-2; cdr3_length: 13; v_call: TRBV29-1; clone_size: NA; d_call: NA; cdr3_nt: TGCAGCGTTGGGGTCAGGAACACCGGGGAGCTGTTTTTT; cdr3_aa: CSVGVRNTGELFF
j_call: TRBJ2-1; cdr3_length: 15; v_call: TRBV4-1; clone_size: NA; d_call: NA; cdr3_nt: TGCGCCAGCAGCCAAGATCTTGGCAGCTACAATGAGCAGTTCTTC; cdr3_aa: CASSQDLGSYNEQFF
j_call: TRBJ2-5; cdr3_length: 11; v_call: TRBV29-1; clone_size: NA; d_call: NA; cdr3_nt: TGCAGCGTCAGGATTGTGGAGACCCAGTACTTC; cdr3_aa: CSVRIVETQYF
j_call: TRBJ2-3; cdr3_length: 12; v_call: TRBV28; clone_size: NA; d_call: NA; cdr3_nt: TGTGCCAGCAGGGATCACTCCTTGGGGCAGTATTTT; cdr3_aa: CASRDHSLGQYF
j_call: TRBJ2-2; cdr3_length: 16; v_call: TRBV6-5; clone_size: NA; d_call: NA; cdr3_nt: TGTGCCAGCAGTTACTCGTTGAGGGGGGTGCGCGGGGAGCTGTTTTTT; cdr3_aa: CASSYSLRGVRGELFF
j_call: TRBJ1-1; cdr3_length: 13; v_call: TRBV29-1; clone_size: NA; d_call: NA; cdr3_nt: TGCAGCGCCCAGACAGTAATGAACACTGAAGCTTTCTTT; cdr3_aa: CSAQTVMNTEAFF
j_call: TRBJ1-2; cdr3_length: 15; v_call: TRBV28; clone_size: few; d_call: TRBD1; cdr3_nt: TGTGCCAGCAGTACGTCCGGGACAGGAAGCTATGGCTACACCTTC; cdr3_aa: CASSTSGTGSYGYTF
j_call: TRBJ1-2; cdr3_length: 14; v_call: TRBV2; clone_size: NA; d_call: NA; cdr3_nt: TGTGCCAGCGTCCACAGTGACCCGACATCTGGCTACACCTTC; cdr3_aa: CASVHSDPTSGYTF
j_call: TRBJ2-7; cdr3_length: 14; v_call: TRBV30; clone_size: NA; d_call: NA; cdr3_nt: TGTGCCTGGAGTGTACTTCGGGTTTCCTACGAGCAGTACTTC; cdr3_aa: CAWSVLRVSYEQYF
j_call: TRBJ2-6; cdr3_length: 14; v_call: TRBV30; clone_size: NA; d_call: NA; cdr3_nt: TGTGCCTGGGGACACGGCTCTGGGGCCAACGTCCTGACTTTC; cdr3_aa: CAWGHGSGANVLTF
j_call: TRBJ1-2; cdr3_length: 14; v_call: TRBV9; clone_size: NA; d_call: TRBD1; cdr3_nt: TGTGCCAGCAGCGGCCGACAGGGTAGCTATGGCTACACCTTC; cdr3_aa: CASSGRQGSYGYTF
j_call: TRBJ2-7; cdr3_length: 15; v_call: TRBV18; clone_size: NA; d_call: NA; cdr3_nt: TGTGCCAGCTCACCACAGGGGACTCCCACCGGGGAGCAGTACTTC; cdr3_aa: CASSPQGTPTGEQYF